This passage covers 16 T cell receptor beta chains from one sample sequenced in a study of CD8 T cells in Susac syndrome. Reverse transcription used about 0.5 to 1 ug RNA and random hexamers. TCRdb re-called the immunoSEQ multiplex PCR reads through MiXCR, storing one row per CDR3 protein. The repertoire has approximately 130,000 distinct CDR3 sequences, approximately 90% of them found once; the top ten carry about 0.25%. Sequencing was done on a sample of CD8+ T cells from PBMCs. These receptors all stem from a human donor with multiple sclerosis.

The chain combines TRBV6-2 or TRBV6-3 with TRBJ2-1; D possibly corresponds to TRBD2 (6 bases). Between the trimmed V and J ends, which lost 3 bases and 1 base, there was a span of 16 bases. The CDR3 spans 17 residues. From germline, CDR1 is MNHEY and CDR2 SVGEGT. Written as DNA, the CDR3 is TGTGCCAGCAGTTATATTAATCGGGGGTTGTCCTACAATGAGCAGTTCTTC. It translates to CASSYINRGLSYNEQFF.

This chain links TRBV5-6 with TRBJ2-2; D uncertain. Germline V gene data show CDR1 as SGHDT and CDR2 as YYEEEE. This CDR3 is 13 amino acids long. V lost 1 base and J lost 5, with 6 bases in between. This CDR3 is CASSLSWTGELFF. The CDR3 DNA is TGTGCCAGCAGCTTGAGTTGGACCGGGGAGCTGTTTTTT.

The J gene is TRBJ1-1, the V gene TRBV29-1; 7 bases map to TRBD1. The CDR3 sequence is 14 residues long. The J segment lost 5 bases and the V segment lost 4 bases, leaving 10 bases of the junction unmatched. CDR1 is SQVTM and CDR2 is ANQGSEA in the germline V gene. In nucleotides, the CDR3 is TGCAGCGTTGTTCTGACAGGGCGTTGGACTGAAGCTTTCTTT. This sequence encodes CSVVLTGRWTEAFF.

The rearrangement joins TRBV12-3 or TRBV12-4 to TRBJ2-1, with D perhaps TRBD1 (5 bases). The CDR3 is 14 amino acids. The V end was cut by 6 bases, the J end by 0 bases, with 9 bases between. CDR3: CASSSGYSYNEQFF. The DNA of the CDR3 is TGTGCCAGCAGCTCAGGGTACTCCTACAATGAGCAGTTCTTC.

The chain combines TRBV4-3 with TRBJ2-7; 8 bases align to TRBD1. The CDR3 consists of 15 residues. CDR1 and CDR2 from the germline V gene are LGHNA and YSLEER. The V and J ends lost 0 bases and 7 bases, in that order; junction bases with no gene match: 8. The CDR3 protein is CASSQDRTGLREQYF. DNA for the CDR3: TGCGCCAGCAGCCAAGATAGGACAGGGCTTAGGGAGCAGTACTTC.

In DNA form, the CDR3 reads TGTGCCAGCAGCAGCGGGAGATACACCTCCTACAATGAGCAGTTCTTC. This sequence encodes CASSSGRYTSYNEQFF. The rearrangement links TRBV25-1 to TRBJ2-1; TRBD2 agrees at 8 bases. In germline, CDR1 is MGHDK, CDR2 SYGVNS. CDR3 size: 16 residues. V trimming: 6 bases; J trimming: 0 bases; junction bases outside the gene matches: 7.

The J gene is TRBJ1-2, the V gene TRBV24-1; D ambiguous. V was cut by 0 bases and J by 4 bases, with 2 bases left in between. The CDR3 spans 12 residues. The germline V gene has CDR1 KGHDR and CDR2 SFDVKD. The CDR3 region has the DNA TGTGCCACCAGTGATTTGGTCTATGGCTACACCTTC. Its protein product is CATSDLVYGYTF.

The V and J genes are TRBV30 and TRBJ2-7; 7 positions match TRBD1. Germline-derived CDR1 and CDR2 are GTSNPN and SVGIG (reference sequence). The CDR3 length is 13 residues. J lost 11 bases, V lost 2 bases, and 12 bases had no gene match. In nucleotides, the CDR3 is TGTGCCTGGAGTTCCGACCCGGGGACAGTGGAGTACTTC. Its protein product is CAWSSDPGTVEYF.

V gene TRBV10-3 combines with J gene TRBJ2-7, with 8 positions matching TRBD1. J was trimmed by 5 bases and V by 6 bases; bases with no gene match: 6. Germline CDR1 is ENHRY and CDR2 is SYGVKD. The CDR3 runs 13 residues. The CDR3, as DNA: TGTGCCATCAGGGGACAGGAGGTCGACGAGCAGTACTTC. Its protein product is CAIRGQEVDEQYF.

This clonotype was seen only once. The chain employs TRBV21-1 and TRBJ1-1; TRBD1 is the table's D call and was not checked against the DNA. TRBV21-1 is a documented pseudogene. The CDR3 is 13 residues long. CDR3 sequence (DNA): TGTGCCAGCAGCAACGGGAAGAACACTGAAGCTTTCTTT. Its protein product is CASSNGKNTEAFF.

The chain employs TRBV14 and TRBJ2-3, with D perhaps matching TRBD1 or TRBD2 (6 bases each). The CDR3 has 20 residues. CDR1 is SGHDN and CDR2 is FVKESK in the germline V gene. The V gene lost 3 bases and the J gene lost 5 bases, with 30 bases spanning the gap. CDR3 region: CASSQLGGHSGTDFRDTQYF. In DNA form, the CDR3 reads TGTGCCAGCAGCCAGTTGGGGGGACATTCCGGGACCGACTTTCGAGATACGCAGTATTTT.

The CDR3 loop reads CASSVAGGTGELFF. Here the CDR3 DNA reads TGTGCCAGCAGCGTAGCGGGAGGGACCGGGGAGCTGTTTTTT. The rearrangement joins TRBV27 to TRBJ2-2; 11 bases fit TRBD2. Germline-derived CDR1 and CDR2 are MNHEY and SMNVEV (reference sequence). The CDR3 has 14 residues. With 6 bases clipped from V and 5 bases from J, the junction kept 2 bases outside the gene matches.

The chain uses TRBV29-1 and TRBJ1-1; D possibly corresponds to TRBD1 (5 bases). The CDR3 covers 16 residues. CDR1 and CDR2 from the germline V gene are SQVTM and ANQGSEA. The V end was cut by 2 bases, the J end by 5 bases, with 21 bases between. The DNA for the CDR3 is TGCAGCGTTGAAAGGCGTGCTGACAGCCCAGGGACTGAAGCTTTCTTT. Protein product: CSVERRADSPGTEAFF.

This clonotype appeared once. The rearrangement joins TRBV14 to TRBJ2-7, with a tentative D call TRBD1 (5 bases). Trimming left V 4 bases short and J 6 bases short, with 13 bases between. Germline V gene sequence: CDR1 SGHDN, CDR2 FVKESK. CDR3 length: 13 amino acids. CDR3 bases: TGTGCCAGCAGCCTCCTCCTCAGGGTCGAGCAGTACTTC. This translates into CASSLLLRVEQYF.

The chain uses TRBV14 and TRBJ2-7; possible D gene TRBD1, 6 bases. The CDR3 runs 13 residues. V shed 7 bases and J shed 3 bases, with 13 bases lying between them. The V gene's germline CDR1 is SGHDN and CDR2 FVKESK. The CDR3 reads CASTLGQNYEQYF. The CDR3 nucleotides read TGTGCCAGCACGTTAGGACAGAACTACGAGCAGTACTTC.

The chain joins TRBV4-2 to TRBJ2-5; 8 bases line up with TRBD1. The germline CDR1 and CDR2 sequences are LGHNA and YNFKEQ. V was pared by 4 bases and J by 3 bases, with 7 bases of the junction left unmatched. The CDR3 has 15 residues. As DNA, the CDR3 is TGTGCCAGCAGCCGGGGACAGGAGGGAAAAGAGACCCAGTACTTC. Its protein is CASSRGQEGKETQYF.